The 27 T cell receptor beta chains in this list originate from one sample, sequenced in a study of T cells in Graves' hyperthyroidism and ophthalmopathy. The TCR beta CDR3 regions underwent amplification using RNA transcripts as the source. HTBI primers were employed in a first-round RT-PCR of the TCR CDR3. TCRdb fed the multiplex PCR reads into MiXCR, producing one record per CDR3 protein. This table has 310,000 or so distinct CDR3 sequences, about 15% appearing once. Material: blood. The receptors were gathered from a woman aged 55 to 70 with Graves' ophthalmopathy.

This clonotype was seen many times. The chain uses TRBV28 and TRBJ1-5; TRBD1 agrees at 10 bases. The CDR3 is 15 amino acids. Germline assignment: CDR1 MDHEN and CDR2 SYDVKM. The V gene end was trimmed by 3 bases and the J gene end by 7 bases; junction bases not matched to a gene: 6. This chain's CDR3 is CASSLGTGVKQPQHF. Here the CDR3 DNA reads TGTGCCAGCAGTTTGGGGACAGGGGTGAAACAGCCCCAGCATTTT.

In this sample, this clonotype turned up many times. J is TRBJ1-1 and V is TRBV18, with D unclear. V lost 6 bases, J lost 0 bases, and 11 bases lay in between. This CDR3 has 14 residues. The germline V gene has CDR1 KGHSH and CDR2 LQKENI. CDR3 protein: CASSPSRLNTEAFF. CDR3 nucleotides: TGTGCCAGCTCTCCAAGTAGGCTGAACACTGAAGCTTTCTTT.

On this clonotype itself: Given a far larger clone just one base away, this is likely a sequencing read error. The V and J genes are TRBV29-1 and TRBJ1-2; D unresolved. Germline CDR1 SQVTM, CDR2 ANQGSEA. The CDR3 runs to 11 residues. Deletions cut 4 bases from V and 7 bases from J, with 10 bases between. The CDR3 DNA follows: TGCAGCGTTGGCTCAGGCTGTGGCTACACCTTC. Its translation is CSVGSGCGYTF.

This clonotype has at least ten counts. The genes are TRBV5-1 and TRBJ1-1; D perhaps matches TRBD1 (5 bases). Germline V gene sequence: CDR1 SGHRS, CDR2 YFSETQ. Between the trimmed V and J ends, which lost 7 bases and 3 bases, there was a span of 13 bases. This CDR3 contains 13 residues. CDR3 protein: CASGGTTDTEAFF. The CDR3 nucleotides read TGCGCCAGCGGCGGGACGACGGACACTGAAGCTTTCTTT.

This clonotype was detected a few times. The chain is built from TRBV5-4 and TRBJ1-1; D call uncertain. The CDR3 covers 14 residues. The germline V and J ends were trimmed by 0 bases and 0 bases, with 6 bases remaining between them. Germline-derived CDR1 and CDR2 are SGHNT and YYREEE (reference sequence). CDR3 bases: TGTGCCAGCAGCTTGGTTGAGGTGAACACTGAAGCTTTCTTT. Its translation: CASSLVEVNTEAFF.

The sample holds many counts of this clonotype. The CDR3 DNA reads as TGTGCCAGCAGCACAGGGGGTGGTGGCTACGAGCAGTACTTC. Translating it yields CASSTGGGGYEQYF. This chain connects TRBV2 to TRBJ2-7, with 8 bases identical to TRBD1. Germline values: CDR1 SNHLY, CDR2 FYNNEI. This CDR3 has 14 residues. The ends lost 6 bases at V and 3 bases at J; junction bases unmatched: 7.

The V call is TRBV5-4, the J call TRBJ2-7; TRBD1 aligns across 7 bases. The V segment lost 4 bases and the J segment 6 bases; nucleotides outside the gene matches: 7. This CDR3 spans 13 amino acids. From germline, CDR1 is SGHNT and CDR2 YYREEE (reference sequence). The CDR3 sequence is CASSRDRVGEQYF. CDR3 bases: TGTGCCAGCAGCCGCGACAGGGTGGGCGAGCAGTACTTC.

This clonotype was seen ten or more times. The chain is built from TRBV11-2 and TRBJ2-7, with 7 positions matching TRBD1. Germline lookup yields CDR1 SGHAT and CDR2 FQNNGV. The CDR3 has 14 residues. V dropped 5 bases and J dropped 3; count of bases not matched to a gene: 7. DNA for the CDR3: TGTGCCAGCAGCCGCCGGGACAGCTACTACGAGCAGTACTTC. It codes for CASSRRDSYYEQYF.

This clonotype was recorded at least ten times. The junction shows a germline mismatch at one end, possibly a read error. The chain carries TRBV6-1 and TRBJ1-5, with no clear D. Germline V CDR1 and CDR2: MNHNS, SASEGT. CDR3 length: 14 residues. As DNA, the CDR3 is TGTGCCAGCAGGGAAGCAAATCACAATCAGCCCCAGCATTTT. Protein product: CASREANHNQPQHF.

The chain links TRBV7-9 to TRBJ2-2, with TRBD2 matching 11 bases. Trimming cost V 5 bases and J 8 bases; bases outside gene matches: 13. Looked up from germline, CDR1 is SEHNR and CDR2 is FQNEAQ (reference sequence). The CDR3 sequence is 17 residues long. CDR3 nucleotides: TGTGCCAGCAGCCCCCCAAGTAGCGGGAGGGCCGCTGGGGAGCTGTTTTTT. Its protein product is CASSPPSSGRAAGELFF.

This clonotype occurred many times. This chain connects TRBV11-2 to TRBJ2-5; D is ambiguous. The CDR3 length is 13 residues. Germline V gene lookup returns CDR1 SGHAT and CDR2 FQNNGV. Trimming removed 5 bases at V and 5 bases at J, with 12 bases between. Here the CDR3 reads CASSTQYRETQYF. As DNA, the CDR3 is TGTGCCAGCAGCACTCAGTACCGGGAGACCCAGTACTTC.

This clonotype appeared many times. The V gene is TRBV18, the J gene TRBJ1-5; D is uncertain. Deletions cut 4 bases from V and 0 bases from J, with 7 bases between. This CDR3 region has 14 residues. Germline V gene sequence: CDR1 KGHSH, CDR2 LQKENI. The CDR3 DNA reads TGTGCCAGCTCACAGCTGGATAGCAATCAGCCCCAGCATTTT. Protein: CASSQLDSNQPQHF.

Ten or more counts support this clonotype. The chain carries TRBV28 and TRBJ1-6; 7 bases match TRBD1. The CDR3 is made up of 20 amino acids. Germline V lookup: CDR1 MDHEN, CDR2 SYDVKM. The trim removed 1 base at V and 0 bases at J, leaving 12 bases unmatched. CDR3 DNA: TGTGCCAGCAGTTTATCGCCGGGACAGAAAGGGGGCTCCTATAATTCACCCCTCCACTTT. Amino acids: CASSLSPGQKGGSYNSPLHF.

This clonotype was seen at least ten times. The chain couples TRBV11-2 to TRBJ2-7; 10 bases align to TRBD1. The CDR3 loop spans 15 amino acids. The germline CDR1 and CDR2 sequences are SGHAT and FQNNGV. The J segment lost 3 bases and the V segment lost 5 bases, leaving 7 bases of the junction unmatched. CDR3 in amino acids: CASSDLTGGNYEQYF. The DNA of the CDR3 is TGTGCCAGCAGCGATTTGACAGGGGGCAACTACGAGCAGTACTTC.

This clonotype was observed at least ten times. The chain is built from TRBV6-2 or TRBV6-3 and TRBJ1-5; no firm D call. Looked up from germline, CDR1 is MNHEY and CDR2 is SVGEGT. This CDR3 has 16 residues. V lost 2 bases and J lost 2, with 13 bases in between. CDR3 amino acids: CASSYRQTAGNQPQHF. DNA of the CDR3: TGTGCCAGCAGTTACCGTCAGACCGCGGGCAATCAGCCCCAGCATTTT.

This clonotype has just a few counts. The chain employs TRBV20-1 and TRBJ1-1; TRBD1 agrees at 9 bases. V shed 3 bases, J shed 3 bases, and the junction held 5 bases outside the gene matches. CDR1 and CDR2 (germline): DFQATT, SNEGSKA (reference sequence). This CDR3 region has 14 residues. The chain's CDR3 is CSARRTGEYTEAFF. The CDR3, as DNA: TGCAGTGCTAGGAGGACAGGGGAATACACTGAAGCTTTCTTT.

This clonotype has only a few counts. This may arise from a read error, as a much more abundant clone is one base away. The rearrangement joins TRBV28 to TRBJ2-1; perhaps TRBD2 as D (5 bases). CDR3 length: 10 residues. Germline V CDR1 and CDR2: MDHEN, SYDVKM. In nucleotides, the CDR3 is TGTGCCCGCGGGTGGGGTGAGCAGCTCTTC. Its translation is CARGWGEQLF.

Only a few counts were recorded for this clonotype. V and J are TRBV15 and TRBJ2-3, with D maybe TRBD1 (5 bases). Germline V lookup: CDR1 LNHNV, CDR2 YYDKDF (reference sequence). The CDR3 loop spans 13 amino acids. Trimming took off 0 bases at V and 5 bases at J, with 6 bases between the two ends. The CDR3 is CATSRERGDTQYF. For the CDR3, the DNA is TGTGCCACCAGCAGAGAAAGGGGAGATACGCAGTATTTT. Combining the CDR3 with reference TRBV15 and TRBJ2-3 gives the whole variable domain DAMVIQNPRYQVTQFGKPVTLSCSQTLNHNVMYWYQQKSSQAPKLLFHYYDKDFNNEADTPDNFQSRRPNTSFCFLDIRSPGLGDTAMYLCATSRERGDTQYFGPGTRLTVL.

J is TRBJ1-1 and V is TRBV10-3; 8 positions match TRBD1. The V gene end was trimmed by 0 bases and the J gene end by 6 bases; junction bases not matched to a gene: 9. The CDR3 totals 16 residues. The germline gives CDR1 ENHRY, CDR2 SYGVKD. CDR3 sequence: CAISESMVQGAAEAFF. Here the CDR3 DNA reads TGTGCCATCAGTGAGTCGATGGTCCAGGGGGCGGCTGAAGCTTTCTTT.

This clonotype has only a few counts. The chain recombines TRBV7-6 with TRBJ2-7, with TRBD1 as a possible D gene (6 bases). Germline V CDR1 and CDR2: SGHVS, FNYEAQ. V lost 0 bases, J lost 5 bases, and 11 bases lay in between. CDR3 size: 14 residues. Here the CDR3 reads CASSLAGGGDEQYF. The CDR3 DNA follows: TGTGCCAGCAGCTTAGCTGGGGGCGGCGACGAGCAGTACTTC. The variable domain in full, completed from reference TRBV7-6 and TRBJ2-7, reads GAGVSQSPRYKVTKRGQDVALRCDPISGHVSLYWYRQALGQGPEFLTYFNYEAQQDKSGLPNDRFSAERPEGSISTLTIQRTEQRDSAMYRCASSLAGGGDEQYFGPGTRLTVT.

This clonotype has only a few counts. J is TRBJ2-2 and V is TRBV13; no definite D call. Trimming stripped 1 base from V and 2 bases from J, with 11 bases between. The CDR3 extends over 16 amino acids. Germline V lookup: CDR1 PRHDT, CDR2 FYEKMQ (reference sequence). CDR3 sequence reads: CASSLVTVLNTGELFF. The DNA for the CDR3 is TGTGCCAGCAGCTTAGTAACAGTCCTAAACACCGGGGAGCTGTTTTTT.

Worth noting for this clonotype: This may be a read error: a much more frequent sequence differs by one nucleotide. The chain uses TRBV18 and TRBJ2-7, with TRBD2 as a possible D gene (6 bases). Germline CDR1 reads KGHSH; CDR2 reads LQKENI. The CDR3 contains 14 residues. With 5 bases removed from V and 6 bases from J, the gap between germline ends came to 17 bases. The CDR3 DNA sequence: TGTGCCAGCTCATCGAGTGGGGGAGGCTGCGAGCAGTACTTC. Translated: CASSSSGGGCEQYF.

This clonotype appeared a few times. The genes are TRBV28 and TRBJ1-2; D perhaps matches TRBD1 (6 bases). The ends were cut back, 8 bases at V and 7 bases at J, with 14 bases in the middle. CDR1 and CDR2 (germline): MDHEN, SYDVKM. The CDR3 is 12 residues long. As DNA, the CDR3 is TGTGCCAGCGACCAGGGGTTTAGTGGCTACACCTTC. It translates to CASDQGFSGYTF.

This clonotype appeared once. The chain joins TRBV19 to TRBJ1-5; D not certain. Deletions cut 8 bases from V and 0 bases from J, with 11 bases between. The CDR3 consists of 14 residues. CDR1 is LNHDA and CDR2 is SQIVND in the germline V gene (reference sequence). The CDR3 is CASGSGISNQPQHF. The DNA for the CDR3 is TGTGCCAGTGGATCGGGGATTAGCAATCAGCCCCAGCATTTT.

This clonotype came up many times. The chain is built from TRBV27 and TRBJ2-5; D is perhaps TRBD1 (6 bases). V lost 2 bases, J lost 7 bases, and 11 bases lay in between. From germline, CDR1 is MNHEY and CDR2 SMNVEV (reference sequence). This CDR3 is 13 amino acids long. DNA of the CDR3: TGTGCCAGCAGTTTAAAACAGGGCGGGACCCAGTACTTC. Translating gives CASSLKQGGTQYF.

This clonotype appeared many times. V gene TRBV12-3 or TRBV12-4 combines with J gene TRBJ2-3, with D possibly being TRBD2 (6 bases). V lost 2 bases to trimming and J lost 4 bases, with 13 bases between them. This CDR3 has 15 amino acids. DNA of the CDR3: TGTGCCAGCAGTTTAAACGTGGAGGGCGCAGATACGCAGTATTTT. This codes for CASSLNVEGADTQYF.

Note on this clonotype: Possible read error: a much larger clone is one base away. J is TRBJ2-7 and V is TRBV7-2, with TRBD1 matching 10 bases. The CDR3 totals 15 residues. CDR1 and CDR2 from the germline V gene are SGHTA and FQGNSA. The CDR3 DNA is TGTGCCTGCAGCTCACCGGGACAGGGGAATTACGAGCAGTACTTC. The encoded protein is CACSSPGQGNYEQYF.